Presented here are 13 T cell receptor beta chains from one specimen sequenced in a study of tissue T cells after allogeneic stem cell transplantation (dated by TCRdb to between 2021 and 2024). The intended sense of this specimen's time point label: human tissue collected at research (rapid) autopsy. To prepare the library, the immunoSEQ multiplex PCR assay was applied. TCRdb took over this immuneACCESS table, retaining in-frame rearrangements with V and J assigned. Such tables are incomplete; in checked studies, under half of the missing clones stem from an unresolved V gene, and the remainder is unexplained. The sample has 8,900 or so clones on record, roughly 64% of them singletons. The ten largest clones take up roughly 9% of the sample. The sequencing here drew on tissue from the ileum, taken at autopsy. Receptors were obtained from a woman between 18 and 55 years old with breast cancer.

This clone was counted a few times. The J gene is TRBJ2-7, the V gene TRBV7-2, with 11 bases fitting TRBD2. The CDR3 spans 16 residues. Germline values: CDR1 SGHTA, CDR2 FQGNSA. After removal of 0 bases from V and 6 bases from J, the junction contained 7 bases not matched to a gene. This chain's CDR3 is CASSLAAGLAVGEQYF. In DNA form, the CDR3 reads TGTGCCAGCAGCTTAGCGGCGGGACTAGCGGTAGGCGAGCAGTACTTC.

The genes are TRBV24-1 and TRBJ1-5; D is uncertain. V was cut by 1 base and J by 5 bases, with 17 bases left in between. Per germline, CDR1 KGHDR and CDR2 SFDVKD. The CDR3 extends over 17 amino acids. CDR3 bases: TGTGCCACCAGTGATTTATTCGGCGGCCCCCCACATCAGCCCCAGCATTTT. It translates to CATSDLFGGPPHQPQHF.

The chain joins TRBV11-1 to TRBJ1-1; a possible D gene is TRBD1 (6 bases). This CDR3 region has 14 residues. Looked up from germline, CDR1 is SGHAT and CDR2 is FQDESV (reference sequence). With 3 bases removed from V and 4 bases from J, the gap between germline ends came to 12 bases. The CDR3 here is CASSLTRGPTEAFF. CDR3 sequence (DNA): TGTGCCAGCAGCTTGACCAGGGGTCCCACTGAAGCTTTCTTT.

The V gene is TRBV2, the J gene TRBJ1-4, with D perhaps TRBD1 (5 bases). Between the trimmed V and J ends, which lost 10 bases and 4 bases, there was a span of 10 bases. The germline CDR1 and CDR2 sequences are SNHLY and FYNNEI. The CDR3 is 12 residues long. The CDR3 loop is CATGTDNEKLFF. CDR3 nucleotides: TGTGCCACCGGGACTGATAATGAAAAACTGTTTTTT.

This chain connects TRBV6-2 or TRBV6-3 to TRBJ2-5; no clear D gene. The CDR3 covers 15 residues. Germline V CDR1 and CDR2: MNHEY, SVGEGT. With 0 bases removed from V and 5 bases from J, the gap between germline ends came to 13 bases. This CDR3 reads CASSYSTPSLETQYF. Written as DNA, the CDR3 is TGTGCCAGCAGTTACTCGACACCGTCCCTGGAGACCCAGTACTTC.

Judged by abundance, this clone is medium-sized. The chain couples TRBV5-1 to TRBJ2-1, with D unresolved. The CDR3 spans 13 residues. Trimming removed 0 bases from V and 5 bases from J, with 6 bases in between. Germline CDR1 and CDR2: SGHRS and YFSETQ. The CDR3 region is CASSLEADNEQFF. The CDR3 DNA reads as TGCGCCAGCAGCTTGGAGGCCGACAATGAGCAGTTCTTC.

The J gene is TRBJ2-1, the V gene TRBV11-2, with TRBD1 matching over 10 bases. The CDR3 has 17 amino acids. V gave up 5 bases and J gave up 5 bases; unmatched junction bases: 12. Germline CDR1 and CDR2: SGHAT and FQNNGV. CDR3: CASSRRTGGVTDNEQFF. CDR3 nucleotide sequence: TGTGCCAGCAGCCGCAGGACAGGGGGGGTTACGGACAATGAGCAGTTCTTC.

This clone was detected a few times. The chain uses TRBV7-9 and TRBJ2-3; 11 bases align to TRBD2. Per the germline V gene, CDR1 is SEHNR and CDR2 is FQNEAQ (reference sequence). CDR3 length equals 17 residues. With V trimmed by 4 bases and J by 2 bases, 8 bases remained unmatched. CDR3 sequence (DNA): TGTGCCAGCAGCTCGCCTAGCGGGGGGCGGATCACAGATACGCAGTATTTT. Amino acids: CASSSPSGGRITDTQYF.

The gene calls are TRBV30 and TRBJ1-3; D is possibly TRBD1 (6 bases). This CDR3 has 14 amino acids. The V end lost 2 bases, the J end lost 1 base, and 9 bases lay between the germline ends. Germline CDR1 is GTSNPN and CDR2 is SVGIG (reference sequence). CDR3 DNA sequence: TGTGCCTGGAGTAGGGGGTCATCTGGAAACACCATATATTTT. It specifies CAWSRGSSGNTIYF.

The chain links TRBV4-2 to TRBJ2-2; TRBD1 might be the D (6 bases). There are 14 residues in the CDR3. Trimming shortened V by 5 bases and J by 1 base, and 8 bases separated the two germline ends. Per the germline V gene, CDR1 is LGHNA and CDR2 is YNFKEQ. The CDR3 spells CASSRGKNTGELFF. The CDR3 coding sequence is TGTGCCAGCAGCAGGGGGAAGAACACCGGGGAGCTGTTTTTT.

The chain links TRBV9 to TRBJ2-1; maybe TRBD2 (6 bases). Trimming took 0 bases from V and 6 from J, leaving 13 bases between them. The CDR3 length is 15 residues. Germline lookup yields CDR1 SGDLS and CDR2 YYNGEE. The CDR3 bases are TGTGCCAGCAGCGTAGGGGGGACCGGGGGCAATGAGCAGTTCTTC. It encodes CASSVGGTGGNEQFF.

The V and J genes are TRBV30 and TRBJ1-3; no reliable D call. Trimming took off 3 bases at V and 0 bases at J, with 24 bases between the two ends. The CDR3 consists of 19 residues. CDR1 is GTSNPN, CDR2 SVGIG, per germline (reference sequence). In DNA, the CDR3 is TGTGCCTGGAGCATGGGATACGAGAGCAGGAACCCCTCTGGAAACACCATATATTTT. It codes for CAWSMGYESRNPSGNTIYF. Variable domain in full (rest from reference TRBV30 and TRBJ1-3): SQTIHQWPATLVQPVGSPLSLECTVEGTSNPNLYWYRQAAGRGLQLLFYSVGIGQISSEVPQNLSASRPQDRQFILSSKKLLLSDSGFYLCAWSMGYESRNPSGNTIYFGEGSWLTVV.

The chain combines TRBV6-2 or TRBV6-3 with TRBJ1-4; D is unresolved. V dropped 5 bases and J dropped 7 bases, with 8 bases sitting between them. From germline, CDR1 is MNHEY and CDR2 SVGEGT. There are 12 residues in the CDR3. Here the CDR3 reads CASSTGGEKLFF. CDR3 nucleotide sequence: TGTGCCAGCAGTACCGGAGGTGAAAAACTGTTTTTT.